The clone carrying this T cell receptor beta chain was seen ten or more times. No antigen is known for it. TCRdb reanalysed the 5' RACE reads using MiXCR and keeps one entry per CDR3 protein. The table shows 35,000 to 50,000 distinct CDR3 sequences, with about a tenth occurring only once. The CDR3 totals 14 residues. The germline gives CDR1 MNHEY, CDR2 SVGEGT. J lost 6 bases, V lost 4 bases, and 6 bases had no gene match. These data originate in a study of T-cell memory formation after mild COVID-19. The wider study: Clustering of TCRs was largely donor specific.

Study outcomes and limitations: CM and EM subsets held most contracting CD4+ clones; EMRA held CD8+ ones. Clones that shrank (day 15 to 85) were balanced CD4/CD8, whereas later expanders leaned CD4+.

V gene TRBV6-2 or TRBV6-3 combines with J gene TRBJ2-3; 8 bases are shared with TRBD1. Sequencing input: PBMCs or a T cell subset sorted from them (not recorded which). The TCR originated in an adult woman who had mild COVID-19 (a few samples of this study predate the infection). Cell type and time point are not known. CDR3 bases: TGTGCCAGCAGTTTTCTCCAGGGGGCGGATACGCAGTATTTT. This gives the protein CASSFLQGADTQYF.